This T cell receptor beta chain derives from a study of post-analysis software for immune sequencing data. Study outcomes and limitations: Patients carried several TRBV segments more frequently than controls did, and TRBV5-6, TRBV5-1 and TRBV20-1 were among them.

The trim removed 3 bases at V and 2 bases at J, leaving 24 bases unmatched. The V gene's germline CDR1 is DFQATT and CDR2 SNEGSKA (reference sequence). The CDR3 runs 20 residues. Carried by the TCR beta cDNA libraries were unique molecular identifiers. TCRdb reprocessed the PCR reads with MiXCR, giving one entry per CDR3 protein. The data contain under 200,000 distinct CDR3 sequences, 30% to 45% of them seen just once; the ten biggest clones take up around 30%. On this clonotype itself: Antigen unknown.

This chain uses TRBV20-1 with TRBJ2-5, with 7 bases matching TRBD1. Sequencing was performed on blood, taken after autologous hematopoietic stem cell transplantation. The receptor was isolated from a girl aged 5-17 years with multiple sclerosis. The CDR3 DNA reads as TGCAGTGCTAGGTCGGAGGACAGGATCTCGGGGCGGGTACCACAAGAGACCCAGTACTTC. Its translation is CSARSEDRISGRVPQETQYF.